The rows below give T cell receptor beta chains drawn from one sample of a study of cytomegalovirus exposure and HLA in healthy donors. The assay was immunoSEQ multiplex PCR, and TCRdb's table has in-frame clones only and misses some. The sample lists about 120,000 clones; 74% were seen once. The sample was PBMCs. Receptor source: a male donor in good health and CMV-seronegative. Both conserved end residues are part of each CDR3. A D gene is named only where the DNA matches it firmly. Expanded clones are given a class, and other clones once, few, many or no size at all.

TRBV13	NA	TRBJ2-1	TRBD1	CASSRTGDNEQFF	TGTGCCAGCAGCCGGACAGGGGATAATGAGCAGTTCTTC
TRBV5-1	NA	TRBJ1-5	NA	CASSLEGIQPQHF	TGCGCCAGCAGCTTGGAGGGGATTCAGCCCCAGCATTTT
TRBV6-5	once	TRBJ1-2	TRBD1	CASRETGGDYGYTF	TGTGCCAGCAGGGAAACAGGGGGAGACTATGGCTACACCTTC
TRBV30	NA	TRBJ2-3	TRBD1	CAWSDRGRTDTQYF	TGTGCCTGGAGTGACAGGGGTAGGACAGATACGCAGTATTTT
TRBV9	NA	TRBJ1-3	NA	CASSVGNDGLATIYF	TGTGCCAGCAGCGTAGGGAACGACGGGTTGGCCACCATATATTTT
TRBV29-1	NA	TRBJ2-4	TRBD1	CSVEQGAQNIQYF	TGCAGCGTCGAACAGGGGGCTCAAAACATTCAGTACTTC
TRBV19	NA	TRBJ2-4	TRBD2	CASSMTLAGAKNIQYF	TGTGCCAGTAGTATGACCCTAGCGGGAGCCAAAAACATTCAGTACTTC
TRBV7-2	NA	TRBJ2-5	NA	CASSPGLAQYF	TGTGCCAGCAGCCCAGGGTTGGCCCAGTACTTC
TRBV7-2	NA	TRBJ2-3	TRBD2	CASSAQGLAGVADTQYF	TGTGCCAGCAGCGCACAGGGACTAGCGGGAGTGGCAGATACGCAGTATTTT
TRBV9	few	TRBJ1-1	NA	CASSAEGHRENTEAFF	TGTGCCAGCAGCGCCGAGGGCCACAGGGAGAACACTGAAGCTTTCTTT
TRBV15	NA	TRBJ2-4	TRBD1	CATSPWGQGENIQYF	TGTGCCACCAGCCCCTGGGGACAGGGGGAAAACATTCAGTACTTC
TRBV25-1	few	TRBJ1-2	NA	CASSTSQGYTF	TGTGCCAGCAGTACCAGTCAGGGCTACACCTTC
TRBV6-1	NA	TRBJ2-1	NA	CAITPGNEQFF	TGTGCCATCACGCCAGGCAATGAGCAGTTCTTC
TRBV6-6	few	TRBJ2-3	NA	CASSLTDTQYF	TGTGCCAGCTCTCTTACAGATACGCAGTATTTT
TRBV7-2	few	TRBJ2-7	TRBD2	CASSLRLAGGPYEQYF	TGTGCCAGCAGCTTAAGACTAGCGGGAGGCCCCTACGAGCAGTACTTC
TRBV5-6	NA	TRBJ1-2	TRBD1	CASSLGQGMNYGYTF	TGTGCCAGCAGCCTGGGACAGGGGATGAACTATGGCTACACCTTC
TRBV6-5	few	TRBJ2-3	TRBD2	CASSTRTSGTDTQYF	TGTGCCAGCAGTACCCGGACTAGCGGGACAGATACGCAGTATTTT
TRBV7-2	once	TRBJ2-7	NA	CASSPQKQTSYEQYF	TGTGCCAGCAGCCCTCAGAAACAAACCTCCTACGAGCAGTACTTC
TRBV27	NA	TRBJ2-1	NA	CASSLKALGGREQFF	TGTGCCAGCAGTTTAAAGGCCCTCGGGGGGCGAGAGCAGTTCTTC
TRBV7-9	NA	TRBJ1-6	TRBD1	CASSLGQGYNSPLHF	TGTGCCAGCAGCTTAGGACAGGGCTATAATTCACCCCTCCACTTT
TRBV6-1	NA	TRBJ1-5	NA	CAGRTGNQPQHF	TGTGCCGGACGGACAGGCAATCAGCCCCAGCATTTT
TRBV23-1	once	TRBJ2-7	NA	CASSQMRGSAGDYEQYF	TGCGCCAGCAGTCAAATGCGGGGTTCAGCGGGTGACTACGAGCAGTACTTC
TRBV4-3	NA	TRBJ2-5	NA	CASSQAPTMSGKLTQYF	TGCGCCAGCAGCCAAGCTCCAACTATGTCAGGGAAATTGACCCAGTACTTC
TRBV30	NA	TRBJ2-7	NA	CAWSVTFGLSEQYF	TGTGCCTGGAGTGTGACGTTCGGGTTATCCGAGCAGTACTTC
TRBV28	NA	TRBJ2-1	NA	CASSLMAGSSYNEQFF	TGTGCCAGCAGTTTAATGGCCGGGAGCTCCTACAATGAGCAGTTCTTC
TRBV29-1	NA	TRBJ2-3	NA	CSGEGGTDTQYF	TGCAGCGGGGAAGGGGGCACAGATACGCAGTATTTT
TRBV4-1	once	TRBJ2-1	TRBD1	CASSSGTGSNEQFF	TGCGCCAGCAGCTCCGGGACAGGGTCGAATGAGCAGTTCTTC
TRBV5-1	NA	TRBJ1-4	TRBD1	CASSRTGGEEKLFF	TGCGCCAGCAGCAGGACAGGGGGGGAGGAAAAACTGTTTTTT
TRBV6-6	NA	TRBJ2-1	NA	CASEPLGGGEQFF	TGTGCCAGCGAGCCCCTTGGAGGAGGTGAGCAGTTCTTC
TRBV10-1	few	TRBJ2-3	TRBD2	CASREGTSGNKTDTQYF	TGCGCCAGCAGGGAGGGGACTAGCGGGAACAAAACAGATACGCAGTATTTT
TRBV5-4	NA	TRBJ1-1	NA	CASSLSVMNTEAFF	TGTGCCAGCAGCTTATCAGTCATGAACACTGAAGCTTTCTTT
TRBV27	NA	TRBJ1-1	NA	CASSPSRGGKNTEAFF	TGTGCCAGCAGTCCATCCCGGGGGGGAAAAAACACTGAAGCTTTCTTT
TRBV19	NA	TRBJ2-1	NA	CASSIGHEGTNEQFF	TGTGCCAGTAGTATAGGTCATGAGGGGACAAATGAGCAGTTCTTC
TRBV28	NA	TRBJ2-2	NA	CASSLRANTGELFF	TGTGCCAGCAGTTTGAGGGCCAACACCGGGGAGCTGTTTTTT
TRBV30	once	TRBJ2-2	NA	CAWSVGMTSGELFF	TGTGCCTGGAGTGTCGGGATGACATCCGGGGAGCTGTTTTTT
TRBV6-1	few	TRBJ2-7	TRBD1	CASGALGTGRDEQYF	TGTGCCAGCGGGGCCTTGGGGACAGGGAGGGACGAGCAGTACTTC
TRBV7-2	NA	TRBJ1-3	TRBD1	CASSLVGTAGNTIYF	TGTGCCAGCAGCTTAGTCGGGACAGCTGGAAACACCATATATTTT
TRBV5-1	few	TRBJ2-1	TRBD2	CASSLAPTGTSFYNEQFF	TGCGCCAGCAGCTTGGCACCTACCGGGACTAGCTTCTACAATGAGCAGTTCTTC